Below, one T cell receptor (beta chain) is given with its context. It has no known antigen specificity. No much larger clone is present one base from it, and per-base qualities are unavailable. These data belong to a study of CD8 T cells in Susac syndrome (dated by TCRdb to the late 2010s). Regarding the research as a whole: Whether CD8+ T cell activation and differentiation in Susac syndrome was antigen driven was tested using repertoire sequencing.

Summary of the overall study and its limitations: The study acknowledged that relatively few individuals were included in the TCR sequencing and HLA analysis.

RNA was extracted with the RNeasy kit and roughly 0.5 to 1 ug was reverse transcribed using random hexamers. The immunoSEQ multiplex PCR assay, which covers 54 Vbeta and 13 Jbeta segments, was used to amplify TCR beta CDR3 regions. To correct PCR amplification bias, a synthetic template baseline was used for both primer optimization and computational correction. As for the authors' bioinformatics: Reads were annotated to V, D and J genes according to IMGT and were analyzed with immunoSEQ Analyzer, with only productive sequences retained. Clonality was computed as one minus Shannon entropy normalized by log2 of the number of productive unique sequences. Public and private clones were assessed among the 100 most prevalent clones of each patient and control. Susac-specific clones were defined as absent from healthy and MS cohorts, about 1,100 published viral clones and other ImmuneACCESS disease sequences. Clones were called with MiXCR by TCRdb after fastp trimmed the public reads at Q25, and only in-frame beta chains were retained. Under each unique CDR3 protein, matching rows form one entry showing the most common genes and DNA. These V and J calls originate from TCRdb's pipeline instead of the authors' own analysis. The sample table records about 200,000 distinct CDR3 sequences; nearly 95% of these occur just once. Approximately 0.093% of the sample lies in the top ten.

Measured from the cysteine to the phenylalanine, the CDR3 is 12 residues long. Solely the CDR3 DNA is kept, with 36 bases framed from the first base. The germline V gene (reference sequence) provides CDR1 DFQATT and CDR2 SNEGSKA. Trimming at the junction amounts to 1 base on V and 4 bases on J, and the germline ends lie 6 bases apart. Peripheral blood CD8+ and CD4+ T cells from healthy donors, Susac syndrome patients and multiple sclerosis patients were profiled by high-throughput TCR beta sequencing. Treatment-naive patients with stable or active relapsing-remitting disease fulfilling revised McDonald criteria were used as multiple sclerosis controls. Bulk CD8+ and CD4+ T cells were purified magnetically by negative isolation, whereas CD8+ TEMRA cells were enriched by FACS. Blood was collected in EDTA tubes and processed within 24 hours, with PBMCs isolated through density gradient centrifugation. PBMCs intended for TCR sequencing were frozen in liquid nitrogen and were later thawed in a 37 degrees C water bath. Purity of sorted or isolated CD4+, CD8+ and CD8+ TEMRA cells was at least 90%.

This TCR derives from a human donor with multiple sclerosis. This receptor chain uses TRBV20-1 and TRBJ2-3, with the identity of the D gene unclear. Sequenced material: CD4+ T cells from PBMCs. The CDR3 reads CSARGLADTQYF. The sequenced DNA: TGCAGTGCTAGAGGGTTGGCAGATACGCAGTATTTT.